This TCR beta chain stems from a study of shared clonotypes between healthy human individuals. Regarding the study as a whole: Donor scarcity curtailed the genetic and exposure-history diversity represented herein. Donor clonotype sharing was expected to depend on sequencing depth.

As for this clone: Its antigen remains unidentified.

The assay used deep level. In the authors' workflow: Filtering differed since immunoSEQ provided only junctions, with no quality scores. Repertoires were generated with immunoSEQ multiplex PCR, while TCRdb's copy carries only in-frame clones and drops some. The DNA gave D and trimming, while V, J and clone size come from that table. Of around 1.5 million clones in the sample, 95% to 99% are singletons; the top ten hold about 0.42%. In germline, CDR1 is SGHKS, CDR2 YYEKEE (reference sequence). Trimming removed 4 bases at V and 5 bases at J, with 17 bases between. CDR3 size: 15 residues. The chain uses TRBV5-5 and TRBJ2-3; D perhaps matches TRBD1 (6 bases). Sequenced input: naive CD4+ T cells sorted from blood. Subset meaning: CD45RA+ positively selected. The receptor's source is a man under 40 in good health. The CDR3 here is CASSTLQGLRDTQYF. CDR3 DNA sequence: TGTGCCAGCAGCACCTTACAGGGTTTGAGAGATACGCAGTATTTT.